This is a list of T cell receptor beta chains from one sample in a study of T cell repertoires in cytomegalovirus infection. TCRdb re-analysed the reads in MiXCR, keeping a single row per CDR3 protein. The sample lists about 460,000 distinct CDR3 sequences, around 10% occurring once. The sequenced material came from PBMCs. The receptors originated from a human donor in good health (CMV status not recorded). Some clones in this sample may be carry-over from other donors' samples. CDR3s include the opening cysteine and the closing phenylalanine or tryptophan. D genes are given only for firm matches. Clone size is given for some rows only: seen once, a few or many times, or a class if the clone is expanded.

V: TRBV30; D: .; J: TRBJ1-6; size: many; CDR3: CAWIGRTNSPLHF; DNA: TGTGCCTGGATTGGGAGAACTAATTCACCCCTCCACTTT
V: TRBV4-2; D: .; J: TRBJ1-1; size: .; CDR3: CASSQGHNTEAFF; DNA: TGTGCCAGCAGCCAGGGACATAACACTGAAGCTTTCTTT
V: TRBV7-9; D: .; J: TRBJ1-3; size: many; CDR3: CASSIYGTTFGNTIYF; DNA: TGTGCCAGCAGCATTTACGGGACAACTTTCGGAAACACCATATATTTT
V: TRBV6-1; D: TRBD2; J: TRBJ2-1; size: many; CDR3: CASSDFGGGWRGQFF; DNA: TGTGCCAGCAGTGACTTCGGGGGAGGGTGGAGGGGGCAGTTCTTC
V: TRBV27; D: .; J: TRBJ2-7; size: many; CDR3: CATRRGQSSEQYF; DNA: TGTGCCACTCGACGAGGGCAAAGCTCCGAGCAGTACTTC
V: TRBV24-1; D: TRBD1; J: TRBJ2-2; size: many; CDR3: CATSDFPGQGVLPNTGELFF; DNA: TGTGCCACCAGTGATTTTCCGGGACAGGGGGTACTACCGAACACCGGGGAGCTGTTTTTT
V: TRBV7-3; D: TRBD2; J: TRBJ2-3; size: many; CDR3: CASSTLAGGPTDTQYF; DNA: TGTGCCAGCAGCACACTAGCGGGAGGTCCGACAGATACGCAGTATTTT
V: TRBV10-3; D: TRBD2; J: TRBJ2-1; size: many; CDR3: CAISAGTRSNEQFF; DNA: TGTGCCATCAGTGCCGGGACTAGGAGCAATGAGCAGTTCTTC
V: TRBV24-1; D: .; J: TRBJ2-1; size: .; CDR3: CATSDGAGPHNEQFF; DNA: TGTGCCACCAGTGATGGCGCCGGGCCCCACAATGAGCAGTTCTTC
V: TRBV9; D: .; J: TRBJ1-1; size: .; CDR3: CASSVEAEPVNTEAFF; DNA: TGTGCCAGCAGCGTAGAGGCAGAACCAGTGAACACTGAAGCTTTCTTT
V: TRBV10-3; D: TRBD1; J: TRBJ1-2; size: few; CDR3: CASKEDRNYGYTF; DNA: TGTGCCTCTAAGGAGGACAGGAACTATGGCTACACCTTC
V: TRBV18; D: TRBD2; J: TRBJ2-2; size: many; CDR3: CASSPNAGALTPGELFF; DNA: TGTGCCAGCTCACCAAATGCGGGAGCCCTTACACCCGGGGAGCTGTTTTTT
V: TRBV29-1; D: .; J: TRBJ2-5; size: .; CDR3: CSVELQIQETQYF; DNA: TGCAGCGTTGAACTCCAGATCCAAGAGACCCAGTACTTC
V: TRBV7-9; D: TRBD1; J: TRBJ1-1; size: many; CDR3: CASSSDRGFAEAFF; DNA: TGTGCCAGCAGCTCCGACAGGGGTTTCGCTGAAGCTTTCTTT
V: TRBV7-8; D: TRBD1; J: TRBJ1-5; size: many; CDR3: CASSLGDRGYQPQHF; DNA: TGTGCCAGCAGCTTAGGGGACAGGGGGTATCAGCCCCAGCATTTT
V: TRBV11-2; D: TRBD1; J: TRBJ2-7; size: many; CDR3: CASSLGQVYEQYF; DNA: TGTGCCAGCAGCTTGGGACAGGTCTACGAGCAGTACTTC
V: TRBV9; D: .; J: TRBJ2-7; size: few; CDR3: CASSVESGYEQYF; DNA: TGTGCCAGCAGCGTAGAAAGCGGCTACGAGCAGTACTTC
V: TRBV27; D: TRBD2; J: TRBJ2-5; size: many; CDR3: CASSTPSGSGETQYF; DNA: TGTGCCAGCAGTACTCCTAGCGGATCTGGAGAGACCCAGTACTTC
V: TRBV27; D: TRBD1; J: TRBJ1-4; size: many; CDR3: CASSSTGTNEKLFF; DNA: TGTGCCAGCAGTTCGACAGGGACTAATGAAAAACTGTTTTTT
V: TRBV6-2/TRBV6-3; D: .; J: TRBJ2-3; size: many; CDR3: CASSYSIIHTQYF; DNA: TGTGCCAGCAGTTATAGCATCATACATACGCAGTATTTT
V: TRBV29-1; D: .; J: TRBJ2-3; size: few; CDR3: CSVVWDSGSTDTQYF; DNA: TGCAGCGTTGTATGGGATAGCGGAAGCACAGATACGCAGTATTTT
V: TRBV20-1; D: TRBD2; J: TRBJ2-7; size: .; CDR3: CSARALAGDEQYF; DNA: TGCAGTGCTAGAGCACTAGCGGGAGACGAGCAGTACTTC
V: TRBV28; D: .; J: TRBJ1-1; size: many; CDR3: CATREGGTEAFF; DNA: TGTGCCACCCGGGAAGGCGGCACTGAAGCTTTCTTT
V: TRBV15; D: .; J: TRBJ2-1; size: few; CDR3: CATNLGAASGEQFF; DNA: TGTGCCACCAATTTGGGCGCGGCTTCAGGTGAGCAGTTCTTC
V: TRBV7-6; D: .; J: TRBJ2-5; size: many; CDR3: CASSPAGTKLETQYF; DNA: TGTGCCAGCAGCCCCGCGGGGACGAAACTCGAGACCCAGTACTTC
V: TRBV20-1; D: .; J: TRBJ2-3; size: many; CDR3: CSAHFLAGLTDTQYF; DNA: TGCAGTGCCCATTTTCTTGCGGGGCTCACAGATACGCAGTATTTT
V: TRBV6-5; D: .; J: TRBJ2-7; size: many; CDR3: CASSYFDGAYEQYF; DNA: TGTGCCAGCAGTTACTTTGACGGGGCATACGAGCAGTACTTC
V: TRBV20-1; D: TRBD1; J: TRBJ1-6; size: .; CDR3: CSARDGQAGNNSPLHF; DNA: TGCAGTGCTAGAGATGGACAGGCGGGGAATAATTCACCCCTCCACTTT
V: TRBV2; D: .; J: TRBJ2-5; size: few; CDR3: CASSVPGSETQYF; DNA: TGTGCCAGCAGTGTACCAGGGTCGGAGACCCAGTACTTC
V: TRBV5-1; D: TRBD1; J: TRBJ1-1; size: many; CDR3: CASSPTPDREVEAFF; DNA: TGCGCCAGCAGCCCAACTCCTGACAGGGAGGTTGAAGCTTTCTTT
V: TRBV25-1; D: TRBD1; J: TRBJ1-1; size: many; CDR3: CASSGPGTGGFEAFF; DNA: TGTGCCAGCAGTGGTCCCGGGACAGGGGGCTTTGAAGCTTTCTTT
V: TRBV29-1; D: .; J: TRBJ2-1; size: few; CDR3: CSVQRVQGLPPFF; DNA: TGCAGCGTCCAAAGGGTACAGGGCCTACCCCCTTTTTTC
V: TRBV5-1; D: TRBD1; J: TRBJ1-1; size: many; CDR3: CASSLADRETEAFF; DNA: TGCGCCAGCAGCTTGGCCGACAGGGAGACTGAAGCTTTCTTT